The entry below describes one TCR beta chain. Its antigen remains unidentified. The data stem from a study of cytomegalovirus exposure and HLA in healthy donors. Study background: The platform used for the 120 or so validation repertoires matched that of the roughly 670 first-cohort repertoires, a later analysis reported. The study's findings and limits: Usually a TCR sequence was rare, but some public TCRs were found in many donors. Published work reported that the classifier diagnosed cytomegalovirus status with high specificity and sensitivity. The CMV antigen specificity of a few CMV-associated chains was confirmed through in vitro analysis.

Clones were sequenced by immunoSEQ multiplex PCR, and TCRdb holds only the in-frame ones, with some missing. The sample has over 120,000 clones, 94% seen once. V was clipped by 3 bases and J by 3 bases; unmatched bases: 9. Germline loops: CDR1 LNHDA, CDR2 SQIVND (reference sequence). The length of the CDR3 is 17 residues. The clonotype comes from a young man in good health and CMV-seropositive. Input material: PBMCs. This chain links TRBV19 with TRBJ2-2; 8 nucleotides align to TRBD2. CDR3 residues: CASSMTSGSLHTGELFF. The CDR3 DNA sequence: TGTGCCAGTAGTATGACGAGCGGGAGTTTGCACACCGGGGAGCTGTTTTTT.